This TCR beta chain was identified during a study of blood T cell repertoires in COVID-19. About the study: Sample material is recorded as cDNA or gDNA derived from T cells, B-cell-depleted T cells, or PBMCs.

The CDR3 has 14 amino acids. With 5 bases removed from V and 5 bases from J, the gap between germline ends came to 15 bases. The germline gives CDR1 MNHEY, CDR2 SMNVEV (reference sequence). Sequenced by immunoSEQ multiplex PCR; TCRdb stores in-frame clones only, minus some. Here the sample spans approximately 200,000 clones, about 88% being singletons. Sample: peripheral blood. The receptor's source is a man aged 45 to 65 who had recovered from COVID-19. The chain has TRBV27 and TRBJ2-5; possible D gene TRBD2, 6 bases. The CDR3 here is CASSPWGVEETQYF. As DNA, the CDR3 is TGTGCCAGCAGTCCCTGGGGGGTTGAGGAGACCCAGTACTTC.